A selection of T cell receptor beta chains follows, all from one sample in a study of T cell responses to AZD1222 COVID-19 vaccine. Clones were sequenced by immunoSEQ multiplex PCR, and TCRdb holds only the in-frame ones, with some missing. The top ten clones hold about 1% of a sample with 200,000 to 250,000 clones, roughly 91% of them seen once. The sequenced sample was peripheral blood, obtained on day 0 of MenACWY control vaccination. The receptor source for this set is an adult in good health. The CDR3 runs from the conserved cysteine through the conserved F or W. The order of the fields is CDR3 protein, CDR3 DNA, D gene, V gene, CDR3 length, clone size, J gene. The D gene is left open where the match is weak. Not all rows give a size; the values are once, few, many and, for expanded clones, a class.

CATSRDQGSYGYTF TGTGCCACCAGCAGAGATCAAGGGAGCTATGGCTACACCTTC - TRBV15 14 - TRBJ1-2
CASSLSNHRTGGNGYTF TGCGCCAGCAGCTTGAGTAACCATAGGACAGGGGGCAATGGCTACACCTTC TRBD1 TRBV5-1 17 - TRBJ1-2
CASSQERGGPNTEAFF TGTGCCAGCAGCCAAGAAAGAGGGGGCCCGAACACTGAAGCTTTCTTT TRBD1 TRBV4-2 16 - TRBJ1-1
CASSLATGTVNYGYTF TGTGCCAGCAGCTTAGCTACCGGGACGGTTAACTATGGCTACACCTTC - TRBV7-9 16 - TRBJ1-2
CASSLSDKAGGNTIYF TGTGCCAGCAGCTTGTCGGACAAGGCCGGCGGAAACACCATATATTTT - TRBV5-5 16 few TRBJ1-3
CASSLLASRTDTQYF TGTGCCAGCAGTTTACTAGCTTCTAGAACAGATACGCAGTATTTT - TRBV27 15 - TRBJ2-3
CASRRDRYTDTQYF TGTGCCAGCAGGCGGGACAGATACACAGATACGCAGTATTTT - TRBV7-2 14 - TRBJ2-3
CASSGRTGGTEAFF TGTGCCAGCAGCGGGCGGACAGGGGGCACTGAAGCTTTCTTT TRBD1 TRBV5-5 14 once TRBJ1-1
CASKRWDSNYEQYF TGTGCCAGCAAGAGGTGGGACAGCAACTACGAGCAGTACTTC TRBD1 TRBV27 14 - TRBJ2-7
CSASSGRGRETQYF TGCAGTGCTAGTTCCGGGCGGGGACGAGAGACCCAGTACTTC - TRBV20-1 14 - TRBJ2-5
CASSRQGSSGNTIYF TGTGCCAGCAGTCGACAGGGTTCTTCTGGAAACACCATATATTTT TRBD1 TRBV6-5 15 - TRBJ1-3
CASSRPANYGYTF TGTGCCAGCAGCCGCCCGGCTAACTATGGCTACACCTTC - TRBV11-1 13 - TRBJ1-2
CASGRDSPNEQFF TGTGCTAGTGGCCGGGACAGCCCTAATGAGCAGTTCTTC TRBD1 TRBV12-5 13 - TRBJ2-1
CAWSAGGNTIYF TGTGCCTGGAGTGCAGGGGGGAACACCATATATTTT TRBD1 TRBV30 12 - TRBJ1-3
CASRNRDRGWYGYTF TGTGCCAGCAGGAACCGGGACAGGGGCTGGTATGGCTACACCTTC TRBD1 TRBV6-5 15 - TRBJ1-2
CACVKRGNTGELFF TGTGCCTGCGTAAAAAGAGGGAACACCGGGGAGCTGTTTTTT - TRBV30 14 - TRBJ2-2
CASSHSAGGLRNIQYF TGTGCCAGCAGCCATAGTGCGGGGGGCCTTAGAAACATTCAGTACTTC TRBD2 TRBV4-2 16 - TRBJ2-4
CASSYSTSGVPNEQFF TGTGCCAGCAGTTACTCGACTAGCGGGGTCCCCAATGAGCAGTTCTTC TRBD2 TRBV6-6 16 - TRBJ2-1
CASTNDKRYYGYTF TGTGCCAGCACCAATGACAAACGCTACTATGGCTACACCTTC - TRBV21-1 14 - TRBJ1-2
CASSPRVNTEAFF TGTGCCAGCAGCCCGCGGGTGAACACTGAAGCTTTCTTT - TRBV3-1/TRBV3-2 13 - TRBJ1-1
CASSLWRGTDTQYF TGCGCCAGCAGCTTGTGGAGGGGGACAGATACGCAGTATTTT - TRBV5-1 14 - TRBJ2-3
CASRSPAGDEKLFF TGCGCCAGCAGATCCCCCGCGGGGGATGAAAAACTGTTTTTT - TRBV10-1 14 - TRBJ1-4
CASSLSRQGYEAFF TGTGCCAGCAGCTTATCACGGCAGGGGTATGAAGCTTTCTTT - TRBV7-2 14 - TRBJ1-1
CASSLDVGWGYTF TGTGCCAGCAGTTTGGACGTGGGCTGGGGCTACACCTTC - TRBV12-3/TRBV12-4 13 - TRBJ1-2
CASSEGWSGRSSEQYF TGTGCCAGTAGTGAGGGGTGGTCAGGACGGTCCAGCGAGCAGTACTTC - TRBV19 16 - TRBJ2-7
CASSQGMTRGLGEAFF TGCGCCAGCAGCCAAGGAATGACCAGGGGGCTTGGTGAAGCTTTCTTT TRBD1 TRBV4-1 16 once TRBJ1-1